The next 10 T cell receptor beta chains were all read from a single sample in a study of spatial heterogeneity in lung cancer. TCRdb recomputed calls from the 5' RACE reads with MiXCR, one row per CDR3 protein. This table has approximately 39,000 distinct CDR3 sequences, around 5.5% appearing once. Specified time point: sample taken at primary tumor resection. Material for sequencing was whole RNA from tumor, nontumor lung or frozen PBMC, left unsorted. This material consisted of PBMCs, taken at surgery. The receptors here all came from a male donor with early-stage non-small cell lung cancer.

This clonotype was picked up many times. The chain is built from TRBV10-3 and TRBJ1-4, with D tentatively TRBD1 (6 bases). Germline CDR1 is ENHRY and CDR2 is SYGVKD. CDR3 length equals 12 residues. Trimming left V 11 bases short and J 7 bases short, with 14 bases between. The CDR3 nucleotides read TGTGCCTCCCGAGAGGGGGGTGAAAAACTGTTTTTT. Translated, it gives CASREGGEKLFF.

This clonotype was observed a handful of times. The chain recombines TRBV5-1 with TRBJ1-1, with D possibly TRBD1 on 6 matching bases. Between the trimmed V and J ends, which lost 4 bases and 6 bases, there was a span of 13 bases. Looked up from germline, CDR1 is SGHRS and CDR2 is YFSETQ. The CDR3 covers 13 residues. The CDR3 here is CASSLQGLAEAFF. The CDR3 bases are TGCGCCAGCAGCCTACAGGGATTGGCTGAAGCTTTCTTT.

This clonotype was recorded at least ten times. This sequence joins TRBV2 and TRBJ1-2, with no clear D. Germline V CDR1 and CDR2: SNHLY, FYNNEI. This CDR3 is 11 amino acids long. The V and J ends lost 6 bases and 6 bases respectively, with 8 bases between them. For the CDR3, the DNA is TGTGCCAGCAGCCCTACCCATGGCTACACCTTC. This encodes CASSPTHGYTF.

This clonotype showed up many times. CDR3 DNA: TGTGCCAGCAGCTTAGGTAACAGGAACACTGAAGCTTTCTTT. It translates to CASSLGNRNTEAFF. The V call is TRBV7-8, the J call TRBJ1-1; D is unresolved. V gave up 1 base and J gave up 1 base, with 7 bases separating them. The CDR3 extends over 14 amino acids. Looked up from germline, CDR1 is SGHVS and CDR2 is FQNEAQ.

This clonotype was counted ten times or more. V is TRBV12-3 or TRBV12-4 and J is TRBJ1-4; D gene ambiguous. Trimming cost V 6 bases and J 8 bases, with 16 bases left between them. The CDR3 runs to 14 residues. CDR3 in amino acids: CASRPTAGWEKLFF. The CDR3 nucleotides read TGTGCCAGCAGGCCTACAGCGGGGTGGGAAAAACTGTTTTTT.

The J gene is TRBJ2-3, the V gene TRBV5-1, with 10 bases aligning to TRBD2. Per the germline V gene, CDR1 is SGHRS and CDR2 is YFSETQ. V lost 2 bases, J lost 4 bases, and 4 bases stayed unmatched. CDR3 length equals 15 residues. The CDR3: CASSLSGGASDTQYF. Written as DNA, the CDR3 is TGCGCCAGCAGCTTAAGCGGGGGGGCTTCAGATACGCAGTATTTT.

The DNA of the CDR3 is TGTGCCAGCAGTTTAGGTGGGGAGGGGAACGGAAACACCATATATTTT. Amino acids: CASSLGGEGNGNTIYF. This chain joins TRBV12-3 or TRBV12-4 and TRBJ1-3, with D perhaps matching TRBD1 (5 bases). Trimming removed 1 base from V and 4 bases from J, with 14 bases in between. The CDR3 has 16 amino acids.

This chain joins TRBV27 and TRBJ1-5; TRBD1 agrees at 8 bases. V gave up 5 bases and J gave up 7 bases; unmatched junction bases: 10. Germline CDR1 reads MNHEY; CDR2 reads SMNVEV (reference sequence). This CDR3 has 15 amino acids. CDR3 amino acids: CASSPSGQGGQPQHF. CDR3 bases: TGTGCCAGCAGTCCTTCCGGACAGGGAGGACAGCCCCAGCATTTT.

To note about this clonotype: This sequence may be a read error, since a much larger clone differs from it by one base. The CDR3, as DNA: TGTGCCACCAGTGATTTTTTCACAGGGGGGGAAGAGACCCAGTACTTC. Its translation is CATSDFFTGGEETQYF. The chain carries TRBV24-1 and TRBJ2-5; a possible D gene is TRBD1 (8 bases). Trimming removed 1 base at V and 3 bases at J, with 14 bases between. This CDR3 is 16 amino acids long. From germline, CDR1 is KGHDR and CDR2 SFDVKD.

This clonotype has a count of ten or more. V and J are TRBV12-3 or TRBV12-4 and TRBJ2-7, with D perhaps TRBD1 (5 bases). Trimming removed 3 bases from V and 0 bases from J, with 12 bases in between. The CDR3 contains 15 residues. The DNA of the CDR3 is TGTGCCAGCAGTTTGTCCCAGGGAAACTCCTACGAGCAGTACTTC. Residues: CASSLSQGNSYEQYF.